Presented here are 18 T cell receptor beta chains from one specimen sequenced in a study of T cell responses to AZD1222 COVID-19 vaccine (dated by TCRdb to the early 2020s). Libraries were built with the immunoSEQ multiplex PCR assay. TCRdb re-hosts the immuneACCESS table, in-frame sequences only. Its copies lack some clones; in the studies checked, an unresolved V gene accounts for under half of them, and the cause for the rest is not known. This sample lists approximately 110,000 clones; around 88% were detected once. The leading ten clones occupy approximately 5% of the sample. The intended sense of this specimen's time point label: baseline before first vaccination. This sample comprised peripheral blood, obtained on day 0 of AZD1222 vaccination. The source is an adult in good health.

V gene TRBV5-6 combines with J gene TRBJ2-7; 9 bases agree with TRBD1. The germline V gene has CDR1 SGHDT and CDR2 YYEEEE. V shed 4 bases, J shed 3 bases, and the junction held 14 bases outside the gene matches. CDR3 size: 17 residues. CDR3 coding DNA: TGTGCCAGCAGCCCCCCCCCGGGGACAGGGAATCGCTACGAGCAGTACTTC. Its protein is CASSPPPGTGNRYEQYF.

In its sample, this clone was seen a few times. The rearrangement links TRBV28 to TRBJ1-2, with TRBD1 matching 10 bases. Per the germline V gene, CDR1 is MDHEN and CDR2 is SYDVKM. The CDR3 spans 14 residues. Trimming removed 6 bases from V and 7 bases from J; junction bases left unmatched: 8. The CDR3 loop reads CASSSRQGARGYTF. The DNA of the CDR3 is TGTGCCAGCAGCTCTAGACAGGGGGCACGTGGCTACACCTTC.

This sequence joins TRBV7-2 and TRBJ2-7, with TRBD1 matching over 7 bases. Per germline, CDR1 SGHTA and CDR2 FQGNSA. The junction had 7 bases not matched to a gene; V was cut back by 5 bases and J by 3 bases. This CDR3 is built from 14 residues. This chain's CDR3 is CASSLRDRIYEQYF. CDR3 DNA sequence: TGTGCCAGCAGCCTCCGGGACAGAATCTACGAGCAGTACTTC.

This chain joins TRBV12-3 or TRBV12-4 and TRBJ1-2; D is unclear. The CDR3 totals 13 residues. V lost 5 bases and J 8 bases, leaving 15 bases between the germline ends. CDR3 sequence reads: CASSPSPTRGYTF. The CDR3 DNA reads as TGTGCCAGCAGTCCCTCCCCCACACGAGGCTACACCTTC.

The V call is TRBV5-1, the J call TRBJ2-5; D tentatively fits TRBD1 or TRBD2 (5 bases each). V was shortened by 4 bases and J by 5 bases, with 15 bases between the two germline ends. CDR1 and CDR2 from the germline V gene are SGHRS and YFSETQ. The CDR3 spans 14 residues. For the CDR3, the DNA is TGCGCCAGCAGCACGGGACGGGCCCCGGAGACCCAGTACTTC. It yields the protein CASSTGRAPETQYF.

This clone was seen only a few times. The CDR3 sequence: CASSQDLTGGFYEQYF. In DNA form, the CDR3 reads TGCGCCAGCAGCCAAGATCTAACAGGGGGATTTTACGAGCAGTACTTC. This sequence joins TRBV4-3 and TRBJ2-7; 8 nucleotides line up with TRBD1. Germline V gene lookup returns CDR1 LGHNA and CDR2 YSLEER. The V segment lost 0 bases and the J segment 4 bases; nucleotides outside the gene matches: 8. The CDR3 has 16 amino acids.

The chain links TRBV13 to TRBJ1-5; D gene unclear. Between the trimmed V and J ends, which lost 4 bases and 7 bases, there was a span of 17 bases. The length of the CDR3 is 15 residues. Germline values: CDR1 PRHDT, CDR2 FYEKMQ (reference sequence). CDR3 DNA sequence: TGTGCCAGCAGCTCGACACTGGCGCCTGGCCAGCCCCAGCATTTT. Translating it yields CASSSTLAPGQPQHF.

The J gene is TRBJ1-3, the V gene TRBV7-9; D gene ambiguous. Germline CDR1 reads SEHNR; CDR2 reads FQNEAQ (reference sequence). The V end lost 1 base, the J end lost 4 bases, and 8 bases lay between the germline ends. This CDR3 comprises 14 residues. The CDR3: CASSLEGSGNTIYF. The CDR3 DNA reads as TGTGCCAGCAGCTTAGAGGGTTCCGGAAACACCATATATTTT.

CDR3: CATSRRTGKSETQYF. DNA of the CDR3: TGTGCCACCAGCAGACGGACAGGGAAGAGCGAGACCCAGTACTTC. The chain has TRBV15 and TRBJ2-5; the match to TRBD1 covers 8 bases. This CDR3 region has 15 residues. Germline V gene lookup returns CDR1 LNHNV and CDR2 YYDKDF (reference sequence). The V gene end was trimmed by 2 bases and the J gene end by 5 bases; junction bases not matched to a gene: 7.

The V gene is TRBV27, the J gene TRBJ1-2; 8 nucleotides align to TRBD1. The V gene end was trimmed by 7 bases and the J gene end by 3 bases; junction bases not matched to a gene: 10. Germline V gives CDR1 MNHEY, CDR2 SMNVEV (reference sequence). The CDR3 is 15 residues long. The CDR3 is CASNLRGGQDYGYTF. Written as DNA, the CDR3 is TGTGCCAGCAATCTTCGTGGGGGACAGGACTATGGCTACACCTTC.

The chain combines TRBV11-3 with TRBJ2-7; D is uncertain. Germline assignment: CDR1 SGHNT and CDR2 YENEEA. With 1 base removed from V and 5 bases from J, the gap between germline ends came to 15 bases. The CDR3 has 15 residues. CDR3 in DNA: TGTGCCAGCAGCTTAGGAGTAGGGATCAGCCACGAGCAGTACTTC. Protein sequence: CASSLGVGISHEQYF.

There are a few counts of this clone. This chain joins TRBV27 and TRBJ1-1; D is possibly TRBD1 (6 bases). CDR1 and CDR2 (germline): MNHEY, SMNVEV (reference sequence). V was pared by 4 bases and J by 8 bases, with 8 bases between. The CDR3 is 11 amino acids. DNA for the CDR3: TGTGCCAGCAGTTCAGGGGCCGAAGCTTTCTTT. Its translation is CASSSGAEAFF.

CDR3: CASSTRDRAMVTIGELFF. Written as DNA, the CDR3 is TGTGCCAGTAGTACCCGGGACAGGGCAATGGTCACCATCGGGGAGCTGTTTTTT. The genes are TRBV19 and TRBJ2-2; 9 bases fit TRBD1. V dropped 4 bases and J dropped 7; count of bases not matched to a gene: 16. This CDR3 contains 18 residues. Germline V lookup: CDR1 LNHDA, CDR2 SQIVND (reference sequence).

Only a few counts were recorded for this clone. The chain recombines TRBV19 with TRBJ1-5; tentative D call: TRBD1 (6 bases). This CDR3 comprises 15 residues. Germline CDR1 reads LNHDA; CDR2 reads SQIVND (reference sequence). V was cut by 5 bases and J by 2 bases, with 13 bases left in between. This chain's CDR3 is CASSSPGARNQPQHF. CDR3 in DNA: TGTGCCAGTAGTTCGCCGGGGGCGCGCAATCAGCCCCAGCATTTT.

The chain carries TRBV9 and TRBJ2-3; D is perhaps TRBD2 (5 bases). The germline V gene has CDR1 SGDLS and CDR2 YYNGEE. The CDR3 length is 17 residues. V was trimmed by 0 bases and J by 5 bases, leaving 19 bases between them. Written as DNA, the CDR3 is TGTGCCAGCAGCGTAGGTACCGGTAGCGTGGATGTAGATACGCAGTATTTT. This encodes CASSVGTGSVDVDTQYF.

The rearrangement joins TRBV6-1 to TRBJ2-3; 9 bases are shared with TRBD2. The germline gives CDR1 MNHNS, CDR2 SASEGT. The CDR3 runs 16 residues. The V and J ends lost 1 base and 6 bases, in that order; junction bases with no gene match: 8. CDR3 nucleotides: TGTGCCAGCAGTGAAGGAGGGAGCGGGGGGTTTGATACGCAGTATTTT. It encodes CASSEGGSGGFDTQYF.

The V call is TRBV27, the J call TRBJ2-1; the D gene is possibly TRBD2 (6 bases). Germline V gene sequence: CDR1 MNHEY, CDR2 SMNVEV (reference sequence). The CDR3 is made up of 15 amino acids. The germline V and J ends were trimmed by 3 bases and 7 bases, with 16 bases remaining between them. CDR3 sequence reads: CASSLEGRVWNEQFF. CDR3 in DNA: TGTGCCAGCAGTTTGGAGGGGCGCGTCTGGAATGAGCAGTTCTTC.

The chain uses TRBV7-2 and TRBJ2-3; TRBD2 might be the D (5 bases). Trimming removed 0 bases from V and 2 bases from J, with 6 bases in between. Looked up from germline, CDR1 is SGHTA and CDR2 is FQGNSA. CDR3 length equals 14 residues. CDR3 DNA sequence: TGTGCCAGCAGCTTAGCGCGGGCCACAGATACGCAGTATTTT. It yields the protein CASSLARATDTQYF. The complete variable domain, with remaining parts taken from reference TRBV7-2 and TRBJ2-3, reads GAGVSQSPSNKVTEKGKDVELRCDPISGHTALYWYRQSLGQGLEFLIYFQGNSAPDKSGLPSDRFSAERTGGSVSTLTIQRTQQEDSAVYLCASSLARATDTQYFGPGTRLTVL.